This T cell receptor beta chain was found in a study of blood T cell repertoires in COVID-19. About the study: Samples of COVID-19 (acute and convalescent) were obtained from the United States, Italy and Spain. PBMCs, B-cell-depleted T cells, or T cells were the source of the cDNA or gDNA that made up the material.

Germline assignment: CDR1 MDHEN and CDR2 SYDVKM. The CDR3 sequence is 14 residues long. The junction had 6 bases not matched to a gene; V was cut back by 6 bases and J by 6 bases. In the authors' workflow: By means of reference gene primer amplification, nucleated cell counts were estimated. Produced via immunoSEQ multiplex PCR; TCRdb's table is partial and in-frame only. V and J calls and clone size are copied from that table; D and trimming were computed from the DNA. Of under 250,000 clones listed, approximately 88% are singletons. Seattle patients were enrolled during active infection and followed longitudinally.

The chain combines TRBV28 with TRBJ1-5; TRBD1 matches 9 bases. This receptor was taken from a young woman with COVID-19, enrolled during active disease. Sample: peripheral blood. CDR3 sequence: CASSPTDRGQPQHF. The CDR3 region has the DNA TGTGCCAGCAGCCCCACGGACAGGGGTCAGCCCCAGCATTTT.